Listed below are T cell receptor beta chains from one sample, sequenced in a study of T cell clonotyping in hematopoietic cell transplantation. TCRdb's table, derived via immunoSEQ multiplex PCR, lists solely in-frame clones and lacks some. The table shows 5,900 or so clones, with around nine tenths occurring only once. The sample consisted of peripheral blood mononuclear cells, taken 100 days after allogeneic stem cell transplant. All receptors come from a male patient aged 40-55 years who had an allogeneic stem cell transplant from an unrelated donor, so the T cells may come from the graft donor. Some clones in this sample may be carry-over from other donors' samples. Both conserved end residues are part of each CDR3. The D gene is left open where the match is weak. Rows give clone size only sometimes, using once, few, many, or a class for an expanded clone.

TRBV28,TRBJ1-2,-,-,CASSSGGSGYGYTF,TGTGCCAGCAGTTCGGGAGGGAGTGGCTATGGCTACACCTTC
TRBV11-2,TRBJ2-1,-,-,CASSFVRTEYNEQFF,TGTGCCAGCAGCTTCGTTAGGACAGAATACAATGAGCAGTTCTTC
TRBV6-1,TRBJ1-6,-,-,CASSEAAGGSSYNSPLHF,TGTGCCAGCAGTGAAGCCGCGGGGGGGAGCTCCTATAATTCACCCCTCCACTTT
TRBV5-6,TRBJ1-5,-,TRBD1,CASSPGTGVWQPQHF,TGTGCCAGCAGTCCCGGGACAGGGGTATGGCAGCCCCAGCATTTT
TRBV19,TRBJ2-7,-,-,CATSFKPSYEQYF,TGTGCCACCTCCTTTAAGCCCTCCTACGAGCAGTACTTC
TRBV6-5,TRBJ1-2,-,-,CASSPTGFRGYTF,TGTGCCAGCAGTCCCACAGGGTTTCGTGGCTACACCTTC
TRBV5-5,TRBJ1-5,few,-,CASSLSGAGLQPQHF,TGTGCCAGCAGCTTGTCCGGGGCCGGGTTGCAGCCCCAGCATTTT
TRBV14,TRBJ1-4,-,-,CASSLHNPGTEATNEKLFF,TGTGCCAGCAGCCTCCATAACCCCGGGACGGAGGCAACTAATGAAAAACTGTTTTTT
TRBV2,TRBJ2-3,-,-,CASTGAARTDTQYF,TGTGCCAGCACCGGAGCGGCTCGAACAGATACGCAGTATTTT
TRBV11-3,TRBJ1-1,-,-,CASSFKGDTEAFF,TGTGCCAGCAGCTTCAAGGGTGACACTGAAGCTTTCTTT
TRBV6-5,TRBJ1-2,-,-,CASSYRGGGYTF,TGTGCCAGCAGTTACCGGGGGGGCGGCTACACCTTC
TRBV28,TRBJ2-1,-,TRBD2,CASRFLAGALQISANEQFF,TGTGCCAGCAGATTTTTAGCGGGAGCTCTCCAAATAAGCGCAAATGAGCAGTTCTTC
TRBV27,TRBJ2-7,-,-,CASSLSGSYEQYF,TGTGCCAGCAGTTTGTCCGGCTCCTACGAGCAGTACTTC
TRBV4-3,TRBJ2-1,once,-,CASSQAPGAGYNEQFF,TGCGCCAGCAGCCAAGCACCAGGGGCAGGGTACAATGAGCAGTTCTTC
TRBV23-1,TRBJ2-7,-,-,CASSQSARFYEQYF,TGCGCCAGCAGTCAATCGGCTCGGTTCTACGAGCAGTACTTC
TRBV25-1,TRBJ1-5,-,-,CASSGPNNQPQHF,TGTGCCAGCAGTGGACCCAACAATCAGCCCCAGCATTTT